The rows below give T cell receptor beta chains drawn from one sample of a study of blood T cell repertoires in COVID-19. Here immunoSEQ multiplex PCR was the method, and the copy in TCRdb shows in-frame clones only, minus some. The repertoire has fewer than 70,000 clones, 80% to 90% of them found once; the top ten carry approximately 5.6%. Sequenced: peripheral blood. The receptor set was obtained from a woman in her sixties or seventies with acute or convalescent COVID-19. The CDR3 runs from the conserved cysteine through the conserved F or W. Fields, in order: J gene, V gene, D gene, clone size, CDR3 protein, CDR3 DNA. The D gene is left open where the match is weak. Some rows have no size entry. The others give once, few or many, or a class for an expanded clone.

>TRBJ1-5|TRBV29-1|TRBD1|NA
CSVRAGGQPQHF
TGCAGCGTTCGGGCAGGGGGTCAGCCCCAGCATTTT
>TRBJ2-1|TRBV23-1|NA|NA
CASTLAPKSYNEQFF
TGCGCCAGCACCCTTGCGCCTAAATCCTACAATGAGCAGTTCTTC
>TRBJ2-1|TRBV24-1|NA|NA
CATSERGRGINEQFF
TGTGCCACCAGTGAAAGAGGACGGGGAATCAATGAGCAGTTCTTC
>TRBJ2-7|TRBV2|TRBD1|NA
CASKTDRAEQYF
TGTGCCAGCAAGACAGACAGGGCCGAGCAGTACTTC
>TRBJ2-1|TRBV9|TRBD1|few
CASSIRDSNNEQFF
TGTGCCAGCAGCATCAGGGACAGTAACAATGAGCAGTTCTTC
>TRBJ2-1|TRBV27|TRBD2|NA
CASSTLLGTGGNYNEQFF
TGTGCCAGCAGTACTCTATTGGGGACGGGGGGTAACTACAATGAGCAGTTCTTC
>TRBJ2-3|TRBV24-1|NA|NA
CATSGRSIPTDTQYF
TGTGCCACCAGTGGCCGGTCCATCCCTACAGATACGCAGTATTTT
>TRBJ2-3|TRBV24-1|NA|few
CATSDPQGLTDTQYF
TGTGCCACCAGTGACCCACAGGGTCTCACAGATACGCAGTATTTT
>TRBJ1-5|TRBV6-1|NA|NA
CASSDETILNQPQHF
TGTGCCAGCAGTGATGAGACAATACTCAATCAGCCCCAGCATTTT
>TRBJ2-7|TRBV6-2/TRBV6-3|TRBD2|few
CASSYSGLAGDYEQYF
TGTGCCAGCAGTTACTCAGGACTAGCGGGGGACTACGAGCAGTACTTC
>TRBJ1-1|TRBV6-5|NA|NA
CASSPGDVSKAFF
TGTGCCAGCAGTCCAGGGGACGTTTCTAAAGCTTTCTTT
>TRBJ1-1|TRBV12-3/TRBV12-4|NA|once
CASSITGNTEAFF
TGTGCCAGCAGTATCACAGGGAACACTGAAGCTTTCTTT
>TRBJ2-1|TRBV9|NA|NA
CASSPTPDSVKFF
TGTGCCAGCAGCCCGACTCCGGACTCCGTGAAGTTCTTC
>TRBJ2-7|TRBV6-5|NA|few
CASRTQGPSYEQYF
TGTGCCAGCAGGACGCAGGGGCCTTCCTACGAGCAGTACTTC